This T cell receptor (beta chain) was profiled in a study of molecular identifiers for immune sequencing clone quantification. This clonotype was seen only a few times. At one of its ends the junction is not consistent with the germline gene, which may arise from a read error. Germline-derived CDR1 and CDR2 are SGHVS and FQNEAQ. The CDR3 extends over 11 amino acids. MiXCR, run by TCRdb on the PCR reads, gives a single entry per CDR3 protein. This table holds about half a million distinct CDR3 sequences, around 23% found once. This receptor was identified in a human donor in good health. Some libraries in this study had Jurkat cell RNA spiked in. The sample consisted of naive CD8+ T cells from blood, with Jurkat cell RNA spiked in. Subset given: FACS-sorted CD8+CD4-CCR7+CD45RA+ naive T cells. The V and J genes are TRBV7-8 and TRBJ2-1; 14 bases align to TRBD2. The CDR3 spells CTSSSGTSGSF. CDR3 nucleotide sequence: TGTACCAGCAGCTCCGGGACTAGCGGGAGCTTC.